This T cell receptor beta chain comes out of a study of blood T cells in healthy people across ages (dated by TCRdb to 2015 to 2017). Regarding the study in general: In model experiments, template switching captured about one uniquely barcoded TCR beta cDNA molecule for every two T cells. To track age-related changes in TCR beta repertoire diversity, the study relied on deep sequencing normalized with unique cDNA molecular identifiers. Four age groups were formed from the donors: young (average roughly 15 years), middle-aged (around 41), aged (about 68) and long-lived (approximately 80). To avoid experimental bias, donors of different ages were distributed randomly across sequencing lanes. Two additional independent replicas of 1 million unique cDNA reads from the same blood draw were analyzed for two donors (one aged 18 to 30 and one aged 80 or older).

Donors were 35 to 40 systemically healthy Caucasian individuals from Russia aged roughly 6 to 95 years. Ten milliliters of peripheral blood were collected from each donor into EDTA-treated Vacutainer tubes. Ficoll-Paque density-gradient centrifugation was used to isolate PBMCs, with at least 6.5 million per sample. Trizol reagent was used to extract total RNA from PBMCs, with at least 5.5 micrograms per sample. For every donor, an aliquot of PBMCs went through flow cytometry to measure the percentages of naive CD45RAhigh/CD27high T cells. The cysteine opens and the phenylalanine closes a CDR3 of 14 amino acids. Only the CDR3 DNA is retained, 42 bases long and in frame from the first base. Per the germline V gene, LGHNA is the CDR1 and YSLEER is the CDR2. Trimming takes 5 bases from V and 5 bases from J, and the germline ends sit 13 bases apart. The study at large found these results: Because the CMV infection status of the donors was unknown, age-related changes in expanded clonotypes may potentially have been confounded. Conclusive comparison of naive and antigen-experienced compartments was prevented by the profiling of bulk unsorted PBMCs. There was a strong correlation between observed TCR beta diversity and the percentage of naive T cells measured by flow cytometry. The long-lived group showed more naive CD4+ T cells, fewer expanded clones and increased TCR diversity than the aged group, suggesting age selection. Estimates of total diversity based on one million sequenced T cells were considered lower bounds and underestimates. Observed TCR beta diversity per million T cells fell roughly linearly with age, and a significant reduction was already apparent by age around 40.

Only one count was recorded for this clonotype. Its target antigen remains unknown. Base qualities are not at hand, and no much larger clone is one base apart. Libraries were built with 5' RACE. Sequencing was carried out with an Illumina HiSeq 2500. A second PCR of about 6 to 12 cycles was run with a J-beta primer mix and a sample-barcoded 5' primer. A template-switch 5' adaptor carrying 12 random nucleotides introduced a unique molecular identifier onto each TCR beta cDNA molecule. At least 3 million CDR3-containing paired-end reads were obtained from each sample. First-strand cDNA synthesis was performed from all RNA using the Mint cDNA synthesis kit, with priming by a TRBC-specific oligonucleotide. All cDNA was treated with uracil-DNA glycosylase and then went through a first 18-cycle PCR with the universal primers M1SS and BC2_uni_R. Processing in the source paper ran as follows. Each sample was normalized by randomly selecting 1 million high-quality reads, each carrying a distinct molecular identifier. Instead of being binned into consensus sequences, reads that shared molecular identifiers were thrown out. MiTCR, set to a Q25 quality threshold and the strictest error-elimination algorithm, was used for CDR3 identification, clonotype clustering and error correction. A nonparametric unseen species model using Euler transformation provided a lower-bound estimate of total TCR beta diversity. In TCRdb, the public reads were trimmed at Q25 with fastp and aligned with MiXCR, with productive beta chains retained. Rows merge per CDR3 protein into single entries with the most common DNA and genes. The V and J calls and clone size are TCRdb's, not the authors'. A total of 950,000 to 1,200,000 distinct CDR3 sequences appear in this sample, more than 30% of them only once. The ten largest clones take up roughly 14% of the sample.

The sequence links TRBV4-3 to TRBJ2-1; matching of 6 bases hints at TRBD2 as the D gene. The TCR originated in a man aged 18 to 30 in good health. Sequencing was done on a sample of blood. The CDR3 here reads CASSFSGLNNEQFF. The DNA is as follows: TGCGCCAGCAGCTTCAGCGGGTTAAACAATGAGCAGTTCTTC.